This passage covers 8 T cell receptor beta chains from one sample sequenced in a study of cytomegalovirus exposure and HLA in healthy donors (dated by TCRdb to about 2017). The protocol used for the library was the immunoSEQ multiplex PCR assay. In TCRdb, the immuneACCESS table is reduced to in-frame sequences with V and J assigned. These tables do not hold every clone; where another copy was compared, an unresolved V gene accounts for under half, and the others remain unexplained. Within this sample are some 150,000 clones, with 88% of them counted one time only. Clones ranked in the top ten supply 2.5% to 3% of the sample. The sample taken for sequencing was PBMCs. The receptors derive from a man younger than 35 in good health and CMV-seronegative.

The chain carries TRBV6-1 and TRBJ1-2; D remains ambiguous. V was cut by 6 bases and J by 8 bases, with 22 bases left in between. The CDR3 covers 15 residues. CDR1 MNHNS and CDR2 SASEGT come from the germline V gene. DNA for the CDR3: TGTGCCAGCAGCCCTGGGAGTGGAAGGTACTTAGGCTACACCTTC. It is translated as CASSPGSGRYLGYTF.

This clone came up a few times. The rearrangement joins TRBV2 to TRBJ2-7; TRBD2 agrees at 8 bases. Germline CDR1 SNHLY, CDR2 FYNNEI. This CDR3 comprises 14 residues. Trimming took 4 bases from V and 0 from J; bases not matched to a gene: 2. The CDR3 loop reads CASSGTSGSYEQYF. CDR3 bases: TGTGCCAGCAGTGGTACTAGCGGCTCCTACGAGCAGTACTTC.

The V and J genes are TRBV9 and TRBJ2-2; D perhaps matches TRBD2 (7 bases). V lost 6 bases, J lost 4 bases, and 13 bases lay in between. The germline V gene has CDR1 SGDLS and CDR2 YYNGEE. This CDR3 has 14 residues. This CDR3 reads CASTRGGGTGELFF. The DNA for the CDR3 is TGTGCCAGCACCCGAGGGGGGGGCACCGGGGAGCTGTTTTTT.

This clone occurred once. This chain joins TRBV6-4 and TRBJ2-2; D is uncertain. The CDR3 has 14 amino acids. Per the germline V gene, CDR1 is MRHNA and CDR2 is SNTAGT. Trimming pared 2 bases from V and 2 bases from J, leaving 6 bases between. The CDR3 loop is CASSDEANTGELFF. Here the CDR3 DNA reads TGTGCCAGCAGTGACGAGGCTAACACCGGGGAGCTGTTTTTT.

The chain links TRBV5-8 to TRBJ2-3, with D possibly being TRBD2 (7 bases). The ends were cut back, 2 bases at V and 0 bases at J, with 13 bases in the middle. This CDR3 region has 16 residues. Per the germline V gene, CDR1 is SGHTS and CDR2 is YDEGEE. The CDR3 coding sequence is TGTGCCAGCAGCTTCAGGGGAGGGGGGAGCACAGATACGCAGTATTTT. Protein sequence: CASSFRGGGSTDTQYF.

The chain has TRBV2 and TRBJ1-1; TRBD1 agrees at 9 bases. CDR3 size: 14 residues. In germline, CDR1 is SNHLY, CDR2 FYNNEI. Unmatched junction bases numbered 9, after V lost 8 bases and J lost 5 bases. This CDR3 is CASGQGNMRTEAFF. CDR3 nucleotide sequence: TGTGCCAGCGGACAGGGGAATATGAGGACTGAAGCTTTCTTT.

The rearrangement links TRBV29-1 to TRBJ1-4, with 7 bases matching TRBD1. J lost 7 bases, V lost 7 bases, and 6 bases had no gene match. The CDR3 is made up of 12 amino acids. Germline V gene data show CDR1 as SQVTM and CDR2 as ANQGSEA. CDR3 residues: CSGQTGAEKLFF. CDR3 DNA: TGCAGCGGCCAAACAGGGGCTGAAAAACTGTTTTTT.

The genes are TRBV27 and TRBJ2-1, with 12 bases identical to TRBD1. V lost 3 bases and J lost 15; bases outside the gene matches: 6. The CDR3 extends over 13 amino acids. The germline gives CDR1 MNHEY, CDR2 SMNVEV (reference sequence). CDR3 sequence reads: CASSFPSGQGAFF. The CDR3 region has the DNA TGTGCCAGCAGTTTTCCCTCGGGACAGGGGGCGTTCTTC.